A single sample gave rise to the 15 T cell receptor beta chains below, sequenced in a study of T cells in Graves' hyperthyroidism and ophthalmopathy. RNA transcripts gave rise to amplified TCR beta CDR3 regions. The study used the HTBI primer set for a first-round RT-PCR of the TCR CDR3. TCRdb recomputed calls from the multiplex PCR reads with MiXCR, one row per CDR3 protein. The table records about 290,000 distinct CDR3 sequences, roughly 15% of them present only once. The sequenced material came from blood. These receptors were collected from a young woman with Graves' hyperthyroidism that later progressed to Graves' ophthalmopathy.

This clonotype was picked up many times. V and J are TRBV7-2 and TRBJ1-1; no clear D gene. The CDR3 has 13 residues. V lost 3 bases, J lost 5 bases, and 10 bases lay in between. Looked up from germline, CDR1 is SGHTA and CDR2 is FQGNSA. The CDR3 nucleotides read TGTGCCAGCAGCTTCCCCCCCTCTACTGAAGCTTTCTTT. Translated: CASSFPPSTEAFF.

This clonotype was counted ten times or more. This chain joins TRBV30 and TRBJ1-1; D gene ambiguous. The CDR3 consists of 11 residues. Germline loops: CDR1 GTSNPN, CDR2 SVGIG (reference sequence). V lost 5 bases to trimming and J lost 8 bases, with 12 bases between them. CDR3 coding DNA: TGTGCCTGGCTGCCTTCTTTGGAAGCTTTCTTT. Translating gives CAWLPSLEAFF.

In this sample, this clonotype turned up many times. The chain recombines TRBV18 with TRBJ2-3; 9 nucleotides align to TRBD2. The CDR3 totals 16 residues. Per the germline V gene, CDR1 is KGHSH and CDR2 is LQKENI. The V gene end was trimmed by 2 bases and the J gene end by 0 bases; junction bases not matched to a gene: 3. CDR3 loop: CASSPWLAGSTDTQYF. In DNA, the CDR3 is TGTGCCAGCTCACCATGGCTAGCGGGGAGCACAGATACGCAGTATTTT.

The sample holds many counts of this clonotype. CDR3: CASRGLDDVAYEQYF. The CDR3, as DNA: TGTGCCAGCAGAGGACTAGACGACGTAGCCTACGAGCAGTACTTC. The chain has TRBV27 and TRBJ2-7; 7 bases match TRBD2. Germline CDR1 reads MNHEY; CDR2 reads SMNVEV (reference sequence). This CDR3 has 15 amino acids. V was clipped by 6 bases and J by 2 bases; unmatched bases: 10.

This clonotype occurred a few times. V usage is TRBV18 and J usage is TRBJ1-2; tentative D call: TRBD1 (6 bases). Per the germline V gene, CDR1 is KGHSH and CDR2 is LQKENI. This CDR3 is built from 14 residues. Trimming pared 2 bases from V and 2 bases from J, leaving 9 bases between. CDR3 bases: TGTGCCAGCTCACCAGCGGGACACAACTATGGCTACACCTTC. It translates to CASSPAGHNYGYTF.

The table lists this clonotype with many counts. This sequence joins TRBV4-3 and TRBJ2-5; a weak D match, TRBD2 (6 bases). This CDR3 has 15 amino acids. Germline CDR1 LGHNA, CDR2 YSLEER. The V end lost 0 bases, the J end lost 1 base, and 9 bases lay between the germline ends. The CDR3: CASSQDSGSQETQYF. CDR3 nucleotide sequence: TGCGCCAGCAGCCAAGATTCCGGGAGCCAAGAGACCCAGTACTTC.

This clonotype was observed a handful of times. A much larger clone sits a single nucleotide away, making a read error possible. J is TRBJ2-7 and V is TRBV7-2, with D possibly matching TRBD1 (6 bases). This CDR3 contains 13 residues. Trimming pared 3 bases from V and 3 bases from J, leaving 9 bases between. The germline V gene has CDR1 SGHTA and CDR2 FQGNSA. CDR3 region: CASSLNRVYEQYF. The CDR3 DNA sequence: TGTGCCAGCAGCTTGAACAGGGTCTACGAGCAGTACTTC. The full variable domain, completed using reference TRBV7-2 and TRBJ2-7, is GAGVSQSPSNKVTEKGKDVELRCDPISGHTALYWYRQSLGQGLEFLIYFQGNSAPDKSGLPSDRFSAERTGGSVSTLTIQRTQQEDSAVYLCASSLNRVYEQYFGPGTRLTVT.

As to this clonotype: A much larger clonotype is one base distant, so this may be a read error. This chain links TRBV14 with TRBJ2-7, with TRBD2 as a possible D gene (6 bases). Germline V CDR1 and CDR2: SGHDN, FVKESK. The V and J ends lost 4 bases and 6 bases respectively, with 22 bases between them. The CDR3 is 16 residues long. The CDR3 loop reads CASSPRGRGGPIEQYF. The CDR3 DNA follows: TGTGCCAGCAGCCCCCGGGGCCGCGGAGGGCCCATCGAGCAGTACTTC. Full variable domain (rest looked up from reference TRBV14 and TRBJ2-7): EAGVTQFPSHSVIEKGQTVTLRCDPISGHDNLYWYRRVMGKEIKFLLHFVKESKQDESGMPNNRFLAERTGGTYSTLKVQPAELEDSGVYFCASSPRGRGGPIEQYFGPGTRLTVT.

This clonotype was counted at least ten times. The chain uses TRBV30 and TRBJ2-7, with D tentatively TRBD1 (8 bases). Trimming removed 4 bases from V and 3 bases from J, with 13 bases in between. CDR3 length: 13 residues. Germline-derived CDR1 and CDR2 are GTSNPN and SVGIG (reference sequence). The CDR3 nucleotides are TGTGCCTGGACAGGGGGCGGGGGCTACGAGCAGTACTTC. It yields the protein CAWTGGGGYEQYF.

This rearrangement joins TRBV19 to TRBJ2-7; the match to TRBD1 covers 8 bases. The germline V gene encodes CDR1 LNHDA and CDR2 SQIVND (reference sequence). The CDR3 sequence is 15 residues long. Trimming took 5 bases from V and 4 from J; bases not matched to a gene: 10. The CDR3 protein is CASSPTGEQGYEQYF. The CDR3 nucleotides are TGTGCCAGTAGTCCGACAGGGGAACAGGGATACGAGCAGTACTTC.

The chain is built from TRBV4-3 and TRBJ2-1, with 11 bases identical to TRBD2. Germline trimming cut 0 bases from V and 6 bases from J; bases unmatched to any gene: 7. The germline V gene encodes CDR1 LGHNA and CDR2 YSLEER. The CDR3 covers 17 residues. In DNA, the CDR3 is TGCGCCAGCAGCCAAGAAACTAGCGGGAGTGGTGGCAATGAGCAGTTCTTC. This sequence encodes CASSQETSGSGGNEQFF.

This chain links TRBV6-1 with TRBJ2-3; D gene ambiguous. The CDR3 runs 14 residues. Trimming took 4 bases from V and 6 from J, leaving 14 bases between them. CDR1 is MNHNS and CDR2 is SASEGT in the germline V gene. The CDR3 protein is CASSVPGPPDTQYF. The CDR3 DNA follows: TGTGCCAGCAGTGTTCCGGGTCCTCCGGATACGCAGTATTTT.

In this sample, this clonotype turned up many times. V usage is TRBV29-1 and J usage is TRBJ1-1, with D hard to call. Germline V gives CDR1 SQVTM, CDR2 ANQGSEA. This CDR3 is 10 amino acids long. Trimming removed 3 bases from V and 3 bases from J, with 2 bases in between. CDR3 DNA: TGCAGCGTTGACCACACTGAAGCTTTCTTT. Amino acid sequence: CSVDHTEAFF.

This clonotype was picked up many times. The chain recombines TRBV7-2 with TRBJ2-3; D not certain. This CDR3 contains 15 residues. Germline V lookup: CDR1 SGHTA, CDR2 FQGNSA. Trimming stripped 1 base from V and 2 bases from J, with 10 bases between. CDR3 sequence reads: CASSLVGSNTDTQYF. As DNA, the CDR3 is TGTGCCAGCAGCTTAGTGGGCTCCAACACAGATACGCAGTATTTT.

This clonotype appeared many times. V gene TRBV19 combines with J gene TRBJ2-5, with 7 nucleotides matching TRBD2. Germline trimming cut 6 bases from V and 1 base from J; bases unmatched to any gene: 5. CDR1 is LNHDA, CDR2 SQIVND, per germline (reference sequence). The length of the CDR3 is 14 residues. The CDR3 reads CASSRDYAQETQYF. DNA of the CDR3: TGTGCCAGTAGCCGGGACTACGCCCAAGAGACCCAGTACTTC.